This entry lists 29 T cell receptor beta chains sequenced from one sample in a study of CD8 T cells in ankylosing spondylitis. Via MiXCR, TCRdb re-called the 5' RACE reads, giving one row per CDR3 protein. Altogether fewer than 200,000 distinct CDR3 sequences are present, approximately 18% being singletons, with the ten largest covering approximately 4.3%. The sample consisted of blood, either unsorted or a sorted T cell fraction (not recorded which). The receptor source for this set is a male donor aged 10 to 35 with ankylosing spondylitis or in good health (not recorded which).

The rearrangement uses TRBV20-1 and TRBJ2-1; 7 bases map to TRBD2. Per the germline V gene, CDR1 is DFQATT and CDR2 is SNEGSKA (reference sequence). The V and J ends lost 1 base and 0 bases, in that order; junction bases with no gene match: 6. CDR3 length: 16 amino acids. The CDR3 region is CSARVASGSSYNEQFF. The CDR3 nucleotides read TGCAGTGCTAGAGTGGCTAGCGGAAGCTCCTACAATGAGCAGTTCTTC.

The chain joins TRBV18 to TRBJ2-1, with TRBD2 matching 8 bases. After removal of 3 bases from V and 0 bases from J, the junction contained 1 base not matched to a gene. This CDR3 contains 15 residues. Per germline, CDR1 KGHSH and CDR2 LQKENI. CDR3 bases: TGTGCCAGCTCACCTAGCGGGACCTCCTACAATGAGCAGTTCTTC. This gives the protein CASSPSGTSYNEQFF.

This clonotype was found many times. The genes are TRBV5-5 and TRBJ1-1; D might be TRBD1 (5 bases). The CDR3 contains 18 residues. The germline V gene has CDR1 SGHKS and CDR2 YYEKEE (reference sequence). V dropped 0 bases and J dropped 4 bases, with 22 bases sitting between them. CDR3 DNA sequence: TGTGCCAGCAGCTTGGTCAGCAGGGATTTATTAGTAGGCACTGAAGCTTTCTTT. This encodes CASSLVSRDLLVGTEAFF.

Notes on this clonotype: Just one base apart from a much larger clone, this may be a read error. The chain links TRBV18 to TRBJ2-3, with D uncertain. Trimming removed 1 base at V and 7 bases at J, with 6 bases between. Germline CDR1 is KGHSH and CDR2 is LQKENI. The CDR3 contains 12 residues. CDR3 DNA sequence: TGTGCCAGCTCACCACAAACATATACGCAGTATTTT. Translated: CASSPQTYTQYF.

This clonotype came up a few times. The rearrangement uses TRBV29-1 and TRBJ2-5; D may be TRBD1 (5 bases). This CDR3 has 13 residues. Trimming shortened V by 6 bases and J by 1 base, and 12 bases separated the two germline ends. Germline V lookup: CDR1 SQVTM, CDR2 ANQGSEA. The CDR3 DNA reads as TGCAGCGTCGATCAGGGCCTCCAAGAGACCCAGTACTTC. This codes for CSVDQGLQETQYF.

This clonotype appeared many times. CDR3 bases: TGTGCCAGTGGGACTTCACCCCAAGAGACCCAGTACTTC. This gives the protein CASGTSPQETQYF. The V gene is TRBV6-6, the J gene TRBJ2-5, with D perhaps TRBD2 (6 bases). Per germline, CDR1 MNHNY and CDR2 SVGAGI (reference sequence). V was clipped by 9 bases and J by 1 base, with 12 bases between them. This CDR3 contains 13 residues.

In this sample, this clonotype turned up many times. J is TRBJ2-7 and V is TRBV7-8, with 13 bases matching TRBD2. This CDR3 contains 16 residues. The V gene's germline CDR1 is SGHVS and CDR2 FQNEAQ. Trimming removed 4 bases from V and 5 bases from J; junction bases left unmatched: 8. CDR3 sequence: CASSSAGTSGTHEQYV. Written as DNA, the CDR3 is TGTGCCAGCAGCTCAGCAGGGACTAGCGGGACCCACGAGCAGTACGTC.

This clonotype was counted many times. The chain has TRBV7-9 and TRBJ2-3, with 8 bases lining up with TRBD1. Germline CDR1 and CDR2: SEHNR and FQNEAQ (reference sequence). The ends lost 3 bases at V and 6 bases at J; junction bases unmatched: 8. This CDR3 spans 15 amino acids. This CDR3 is CASSLFTGGSDTQYF. The CDR3, as DNA: TGTGCCAGCAGCTTGTTCACAGGGGGTTCGGATACGCAGTATTTT.

This clonotype was seen only a few times. The chain has TRBV29-1 and TRBJ2-6; 9 bases line up with TRBD1. Germline V lookup: CDR1 SQVTM, CDR2 ANQGSEA. V dropped 6 bases and J dropped 1; count of bases not matched to a gene: 7. This CDR3 spans 16 amino acids. The CDR3 nucleotides are TGCAGCGTGTTATCCGGGACAGGGTCTGGGGCCAACGTCCTGACTTTC. Translating it yields CSVLSGTGSGANVLTF.

The sample holds many counts of this clonotype. This chain links TRBV12-3 or TRBV12-4 with TRBJ1-1, with D perhaps matching TRBD1 (6 bases). CDR3 length: 14 amino acids. Trimming took 7 bases from V and 0 from J, leaving 12 bases between them. The DNA of the CDR3 is TGTGCCAGCAATTTCGACAGGATGAACACTGAAGCTTTCTTT. Residues: CASNFDRMNTEAFF.

Of note for this clonotype: An end of the junction does not agree with germline; a read error may underlie this. The V gene is TRBV6-4, the J gene TRBJ2-2; 8 nucleotides align to TRBD2. This CDR3 has 14 residues. Per the germline V gene, CDR1 is MRHNA and CDR2 is SNTAGT. For the CDR3, the DNA is TGTGCCAGCAGTGCGGGAGGGCCCACCGGGGAGCTGTTCTTT. This translates into CASSAGGPTGELFF.

This clonotype has at least ten counts. V gene TRBV28 combines with J gene TRBJ2-1; 7 nucleotides align to TRBD2. V dropped 3 bases and J dropped 4; count of bases not matched to a gene: 3. Germline assignment: CDR1 MDHEN and CDR2 SYDVKM. CDR3 length: 14 amino acids. The CDR3 sequence is CASSFVAGYNEQFF. In DNA form, the CDR3 reads TGTGCCAGCAGTTTCGTAGCGGGTTACAATGAGCAGTTCTTC.

V usage is TRBV6-1 and J usage is TRBJ2-3, with D possibly TRBD2 on 6 matching bases. CDR3 size: 14 residues. The V and J ends lost 6 bases and 2 bases respectively, with 12 bases between them. Germline CDR1 is MNHNS and CDR2 is SASEGT. CDR3 in amino acids: CASRRGSPTDTQYF. The CDR3 coding sequence is TGTGCCAGCAGGCGGGGCAGCCCCACAGATACGCAGTATTTT.

The rearrangement links TRBV6-1 to TRBJ1-4; a possible D gene is TRBD1 (5 bases). The germline gives CDR1 MNHNS, CDR2 SASEGT. The CDR3 is 15 amino acids. V was cut by 2 bases and J by 10 bases, with 17 bases left in between. In DNA form, the CDR3 reads TGTGCCAGCAGTGAAAGTGGAGGGGTTAGGGGAAAACTGTTTTTT. Translating it yields CASSESGGVRGKLFF.

Many counts were recorded for this clonotype. The chain has TRBV20-1 and TRBJ2-5; the D gene is possibly TRBD2 (7 bases). Germline CDR1 reads DFQATT; CDR2 reads SNEGSKA (reference sequence). The CDR3 is 14 amino acids. V lost 0 bases and J 2 bases, leaving 10 bases between the germline ends. The DNA of the CDR3 is TGCAGTGCTAGAGATGGGGGGGCTCAAGAGACCCAGTACTTC. It is translated as CSARDGGAQETQYF.

V gene TRBV15 combines with J gene TRBJ2-5, with D tentatively TRBD2 (5 bases). The V gene's germline CDR1 is LNHNV and CDR2 YYDKDF (reference sequence). The CDR3 spans 14 residues. Trimming pared 0 bases from V and 7 bases from J, leaving 12 bases between. The CDR3 DNA reads as TGTGCCACCAGCAGAGACGATACGGCGGGGACCCAGTACTTC. Its translation: CATSRDDTAGTQYF.

This clonotype was detected ten times or more. The chain joins TRBV10-3 to TRBJ2-1; D is uncertain. CDR3 length equals 11 residues. V was shortened by 7 bases and J by 7 bases, with 8 bases between the two germline ends. The germline V gene has CDR1 ENHRY and CDR2 SYGVKD. This CDR3 is CAITARNEQFF. The CDR3 coding sequence is TGTGCCATCACAGCGCGAAATGAGCAGTTCTTC.

This clonotype was picked up many times. V gene TRBV5-6 combines with J gene TRBJ2-1; 10 bases line up with TRBD2. Germline CDR1 SGHDT, CDR2 YYEEEE. The CDR3 runs 17 residues. Trimming removed 4 bases from V and 8 bases from J; junction bases left unmatched: 15. The CDR3 region is CASSPGRVAGGHYEQFF. Written as DNA, the CDR3 is TGTGCCAGCAGCCCGGGAAGGGTAGCGGGAGGTCACTATGAGCAGTTCTTC.

The rearrangement links TRBV4-3 to TRBJ2-5; D possibly corresponds to TRBD2 (5 bases). Germline loops: CDR1 LGHNA, CDR2 YSLEER. The germline V and J ends were trimmed by 8 bases and 0 bases, with 13 bases remaining between them. This CDR3 is built from 14 residues. The CDR3 DNA sequence: TGCGCCAGCGGAGCGGAGAGGTACCAAGAGACCCAGTACTTC. Translation gives CASGAERYQETQYF.

The chain combines TRBV5-4 with TRBJ2-5; no clear D gene. V was clipped by 3 bases and J by 2 bases, with 8 bases between them. The CDR3 runs to 13 residues. Germline CDR1 reads SGHNT; CDR2 reads YYREEE (reference sequence). CDR3 nucleotides: TGTGCCAGCAGCTCAGCTAGTCAAGAGACCCAGTACTTC. Its protein product is CASSSASQETQYF. The complete variable domain, with remaining parts taken from reference TRBV5-4 and TRBJ2-5, reads ETGVTQSPTHLIKTRGQQVTLRCSSQSGHNTVSWYQQALGQGPQFIFQYYREEENGRGNFPPRFSGLQFPNYSSELNVNALELDDSALYLCASSSASQETQYFGPGTRLLVL.

This clonotype was counted many times. The V call is TRBV24-1, the J call TRBJ2-2, with a weak D call TRBD2 (5 bases). V was shortened by 3 bases and J by 4 bases, with 23 bases between the two germline ends. The CDR3 runs 19 residues. The V gene's germline CDR1 is KGHDR and CDR2 SFDVKD. CDR3 sequence (DNA): TGTGCCACCAGTGATCGCGGGCACTGGCCGTTCATGGGCACCGGGGAGCTGTTTTTT. Translating gives CATSDRGHWPFMGTGELFF.

CDR3 DNA: TGCGCCAGCAGCCAAGGGGGTGGGAGCGAACCGTACAATGAGCAGTTCTTC. Translated, it gives CASSQGGGSEPYNEQFF. The J gene is TRBJ2-1, the V gene TRBV4-3, with D possibly matching TRBD2 (5 bases). This CDR3 has 17 amino acids. Germline loops: CDR1 LGHNA, CDR2 YSLEER. Trimming cost V 1 base and J 4 bases, with 17 bases left between them.

This clonotype was seen repeatedly, ten times or more. This chain connects TRBV11-3 to TRBJ2-4; 13 bases line up with TRBD2. Unmatched junction bases numbered 8, after V lost 6 bases and J lost 6 bases. The CDR3 spans 16 residues. The germline V gene encodes CDR1 SGHNT and CDR2 YENEEA. The CDR3 is CASRRTSGRIGNIQYF. The CDR3 nucleotides are TGTGCCAGCAGAAGGACTAGCGGGAGAATCGGAAACATTCAGTACTTC.

This clonotype was seen many times. The J gene is TRBJ2-3, the V gene TRBV28; D possibly corresponds to TRBD2 (5 bases). V lost 6 bases and J lost 6, with 28 bases in between. CDR3 length: 18 residues. CDR1 and CDR2 (germline): MDHEN, SYDVKM. The CDR3 DNA reads TGTGCCAGCAGACCGGACTTGGAGCTCCTGTTACTTGGGGATACGCAGTATTTT. It yields the protein CASRPDLELLLLGDTQYF. The whole variable domain, remainder taken from reference TRBV28 and TRBJ2-3, is DVKVTQSSRYLVKRTGEKVFLECVQDMDHENMFWYRQDPGLGLRLIYFSYDVKMKEKGDIPEGYSVSREKKERFSLILESASTNQTSMYLCASRPDLELLLLGDTQYFGPGTRLTVL.

J is TRBJ2-1 and V is TRBV3-1, with TRBD2 matching over 7 bases. This CDR3 comprises 14 residues. CDR1 is LGHDT and CDR2 is YNNKEL in the germline V gene (reference sequence). The V segment lost 6 bases and the J segment 3 bases; nucleotides outside the gene matches: 5. The CDR3 is CASRGRANYNEQFF. CDR3 DNA sequence: TGTGCCAGCAGAGGGAGGGCCAACTACAATGAGCAGTTCTTC.

This clonotype was counted ten times or more. This chain connects TRBV11-2 to TRBJ2-7, with D possibly being TRBD1 (6 bases). Germline V gene sequence: CDR1 SGHAT, CDR2 FQNNGV. This CDR3 comprises 14 residues. Between the trimmed V and J ends, which lost 5 bases and 0 bases, there was a span of 11 bases. The CDR3 loop reads CASSRAQGSYEQYV. The CDR3 bases are TGTGCCAGCAGCCGTGCACAGGGCTCCTACGAGCAGTACGTC.

This sequence joins TRBV4-3 and TRBJ2-1; TRBD2 matches 8 bases. V was pared by 5 bases and J by 7 bases, with 7 bases of the junction left unmatched. This CDR3 spans 14 amino acids. Germline values: CDR1 LGHNA, CDR2 YSLEER. CDR3 in amino acids: CASSDSGRGNEQFF. The CDR3 DNA is TGCGCCAGCAGCGACAGCGGGAGAGGTAATGAGCAGTTCTTC.

This clonotype was observed many times. The rearrangement uses TRBV7-9 and TRBJ1-3; D is ambiguous. CDR3 size: 14 residues. Looked up from germline, CDR1 is SEHNR and CDR2 is FQNEAQ (reference sequence). V lost 5 bases and J lost 0, with 8 bases in between. In nucleotides, the CDR3 is TGTGCCAGCAGCCGCCCCAGCTCTGGAAACACCATATATTTT. It specifies CASSRPSSGNTIYF. The whole variable domain, filled in from reference TRBV7-9 and TRBJ1-3, reads DTGVSQNPRHKITKRGQNVTFRCDPISEHNRLYWYRQTLGQGPEFLTYFQNEAQLEKSRLLSDRFSAERPKGSFSTLEIQRTEQGDSAMYLCASSRPSSGNTIYFGEGSWLTVV.

This chain connects TRBV23-1 to TRBJ2-7; D might be TRBD1 (5 bases). TRBV23-1 has ORF status, its function being uncertain. Deletions cut 0 bases from V and 6 bases from J, with 15 bases between. This CDR3 has 15 amino acids. The CDR3 region is CASSQSGRVCVEQYV. As DNA, the CDR3 is TGCGCCAGCAGTCAATCAGGCAGGGTTTGTGTCGAGCAGTACGTC.